The 9 T cell receptor beta chains given below trace back to one sample, sequenced in a study of blood T cell repertoires in COVID-19. Method: immunoSEQ multiplex PCR; TCRdb's copy keeps in-frame clones and lacks some. The sample shows 150,000 to 200,000 clones, 80% to 85% of them seen only once. The source material was peripheral blood. The receptors shown here come from a woman over 75 with COVID-19, enrolled during active disease.

This rearrangement joins TRBV19 to TRBJ1-5; 8 bases are a match to TRBD1. Trimming removed 3 bases from V and 5 bases from J; junction bases left unmatched: 0. CDR3 size: 13 residues. CDR1 LNHDA and CDR2 SQIVND come from the germline V gene (reference sequence). Written as DNA, the CDR3 is TGTGCCAGTAGTATGACAGGGGATCAGCCCCAGCATTTT. As protein: CASSMTGDQPQHF.

V gene TRBV11-2 combines with J gene TRBJ2-7, with 9 bases identical to TRBD1. The CDR3 extends over 16 amino acids. Germline trimming cut 4 bases from V and 5 bases from J; bases unmatched to any gene: 12. Germline lookup yields CDR1 SGHAT and CDR2 FQNNGV. In nucleotides, the CDR3 is TGTGCCAGCAGCTCTCGGGGGACAGGGAACATCAACGAGCAGTACTTC. Amino acids: CASSSRGTGNINEQYF.

V gene TRBV2 combines with J gene TRBJ2-3, with a tentative D call TRBD2 (6 bases). Germline lookup yields CDR1 SNHLY and CDR2 FYNNEI. This CDR3 spans 17 amino acids. V dropped 6 bases and J dropped 2 bases, with 21 bases sitting between them. The CDR3 coding sequence is TGTGCCAGCAGCTCAAACCGGGAGCGGCCCGACACAGATACGCAGTATTTT. Translating gives CASSSNRERPDTDTQYF.

The chain joins TRBV11-2 to TRBJ2-3, with 9 nucleotides matching TRBD1. CDR1 is SGHAT, CDR2 FQNNGV, per germline. The CDR3 sequence is 17 residues long. J gave up 4 bases and V 1 base, and 9 bases lay outside the gene matches. The CDR3 region has the DNA TGTGCCAGCAGCTTAGTAGGAGGGACAGGGAGGGCAGATACGCAGTATTTT. This translates into CASSLVGGTGRADTQYF.

The chain links TRBV7-2 to TRBJ2-3, with TRBD2 identical over 9 bases. Germline CDR1 reads SGHTA; CDR2 reads FQGNSA. V lost 2 bases and J lost 1; bases outside the gene matches: 7. The CDR3 has 17 amino acids. The CDR3 DNA reads TGTGCCAGCAGCTTACCGGTGGCGGGAGGGGGCACAGATACGCAGTATTTT. It codes for CASSLPVAGGGTDTQYF.

V is TRBV6-5 and J is TRBJ2-5, with 10 bases lining up with TRBD2. The CDR3 loop spans 14 amino acids. The trim removed 6 bases at V and 4 bases at J, leaving 5 bases unmatched. Germline CDR1 reads MNHEY; CDR2 reads SVGAGI. DNA of the CDR3: TGTGCCAGCAGCACTAGCGGGGAGCGAGAGACCCAGTACTTC. This encodes CASSTSGERETQYF.

V gene TRBV30 combines with J gene TRBJ1-1, with D perhaps matching TRBD1 (6 bases). Germline CDR1 reads GTSNPN; CDR2 reads SVGIG (reference sequence). The CDR3 extends over 15 amino acids. Trimming cost V 0 bases and J 3 bases, with 14 bases left between them. As DNA, the CDR3 is TGTGCCTGGAGTGTAGAGGGGGAATGGGACACTGAAGCTTTCTTT. Its translation is CAWSVEGEWDTEAFF. Full variable domain (rest looked up from reference TRBV30 and TRBJ1-1): SQTIHQWPATLVQPVGSPLSLECTVEGTSNPNLYWYRQAAGRGLQLLFYSVGIGQISSEVPQNLSASRPQDRQFILSSKKLLLSDSGFYLCAWSVEGEWDTEAFFGQGTRLTVV.

The genes are TRBV15 and TRBJ1-4; 7 nucleotides match TRBD1. CDR1 and CDR2 (germline): LNHNV, YYDKDF (reference sequence). The CDR3 is 16 residues long. The trim removed 3 bases at V and 4 bases at J, leaving 8 bases unmatched. CDR3 coding DNA: TGTGCCACCAGCAGGGAACAGGGGAACTTTAATGAAAAACTGTTTTTT. Translated, it gives CATSREQGNFNEKLFF.

The chain has TRBV4-3 and TRBJ2-1; unclear D gene. CDR1 and CDR2 from the germline V gene are LGHNA and YSLEER. The length of the CDR3 is 14 residues. Deletions cut 1 base from V and 5 bases from J, with 9 bases between. CDR3 sequence (DNA): TGCGCCAGCAGCCAAGTTTTACGCGACAATGAGCAGTTCTTC. Translating it yields CASSQVLRDNEQFF.